These 25 T cell receptor beta chains came from one sample sequenced in a study of neurological immune-mediated disorders. TCRdb used MiXCR to reprocess the 5' RACE reads, holding one entry per CDR3 protein. The sample yields roughly 61,000 distinct CDR3 sequences, around a tenth seen once. Time point described: longitudinal time-point 1 (baseline). Source material: PBMCs. These receptors all come from a male donor with HTLV-1-associated myelopathy (HAM/TSP).

At least ten counts were recorded for this clonotype. The rearrangement joins TRBV12-3 or TRBV12-4 to TRBJ1-5; no clear D gene. The CDR3 runs 13 residues. The ends were cut back, 0 bases at V and 7 bases at J, with 7 bases in the middle. In DNA, the CDR3 is TGTGCCAGCAGTTTAGCCCCCGGACAGCCCCAGCATTTT. Protein product: CASSLAPGQPQHF.

This clonotype was counted at least ten times. This sequence joins TRBV5-1 and TRBJ2-7; D is ambiguous. Trimming took off 0 bases at V and 6 bases at J, with 19 bases between the two ends. This CDR3 contains 16 residues. Germline lookup yields CDR1 SGHRS and CDR2 YFSETQ. In nucleotides, the CDR3 is TGCGCCAGCAGCTTGGGGCTCGGCTCCCGGACGGTCGAGCAGTACTTC. Its translation: CASSLGLGSRTVEQYF.

At least ten counts were recorded for this clonotype. This chain uses TRBV7-2 with TRBJ1-5; a possible D gene is TRBD1 (5 bases). Per germline, CDR1 SGHTA and CDR2 FQGNSA. Trimming cost V 1 base and J 5 bases, with 9 bases left between them. The CDR3 loop spans 14 amino acids. The CDR3 region is CASSLGGGYQPQHF. The CDR3, as DNA: TGTGCCAGCAGCTTAGGGGGGGGTTATCAGCCCCAGCATTTT.

Many counts were recorded for this clonotype. J is TRBJ1-6 and V is TRBV2, with TRBD1 matching over 7 bases. This CDR3 is 14 amino acids long. The V segment lost 6 bases and the J segment 8 bases; nucleotides outside the gene matches: 7. Germline values: CDR1 SNHLY, CDR2 FYNNEI. In nucleotides, the CDR3 is TGTGCCAGCAGACGACAGGGTCTTTATTCACCCCTCCACTTT. Protein: CASRRQGLYSPLHF.

This clonotype was detected many times. The V gene is TRBV18, the J gene TRBJ1-2, with D possibly being TRBD1 (5 bases). Looked up from germline, CDR1 is KGHSH and CDR2 is LQKENI. The CDR3 extends over 14 amino acids. Trimming took 3 bases from V and 4 from J, leaving 12 bases between them. CDR3 amino acids: CASSPLTETYGYTF. Here the CDR3 DNA reads TGTGCCAGCTCACCCCTGACAGAAACCTATGGCTACACCTTC.

This clonotype has at least ten counts. The CDR3 loop reads CASSRSGGSLTYEQYF. The CDR3 DNA is TGTGCCAGCAGTCGATCGGGGGGGTCCCTTACCTACGAGCAGTACTTC. This sequence joins TRBV6-6 and TRBJ2-7; TRBD2 aligns across 8 bases. The V gene end was trimmed by 5 bases and the J gene end by 2 bases; junction bases not matched to a gene: 11. The germline gives CDR1 MNHNY, CDR2 SVGAGI (reference sequence). The CDR3 contains 16 residues.

This clonotype came up many times. The chain uses TRBV18 and TRBJ2-1; D may be TRBD2 (5 bases). V was pared by 3 bases and J by 8 bases, with 5 bases between. Germline values: CDR1 KGHSH, CDR2 LQKENI. The CDR3 has 11 amino acids. CDR3 nucleotide sequence: TGTGCCAGCTCACCGCGGGATGAGCAGTTCTTC. It yields the protein CASSPRDEQFF.

In this sample, this clonotype turned up many times. The J gene is TRBJ2-3, the V gene TRBV5-1, with 7 bases identical to TRBD1. J gave up 3 bases and V 0 bases, and 4 bases lay outside the gene matches. Germline V CDR1 and CDR2: SGHRS, YFSETQ. This CDR3 comprises 15 residues. The CDR3, as DNA: TGCGCCAGCAGCTTGGTAAGGGGGCGGACAGATACGCAGTATTTT. Amino acid sequence: CASSLVRGRTDTQYF.

The rearrangement uses TRBV19 and TRBJ2-1; the D gene could be TRBD1 or TRBD2 (5 bases each). The CDR3 extends over 19 amino acids. Germline V gives CDR1 LNHDA, CDR2 SQIVND (reference sequence). V lost 0 bases to trimming and J lost 9 bases, with 27 bases between them. The DNA of the CDR3 is TGTGCCAGTAGTATAGATGGGGGTTCGCGGTATGGGGCCTGGGGTGAGCAGTTCTTC. This translates into CASSIDGGSRYGAWGEQFF.

V usage is TRBV20-1 and J usage is TRBJ2-3, with D possibly called TRBD1 or TRBD2 (6 bases each). Trimming removed 8 bases from V and 1 base from J, with 16 bases in between. From germline, CDR1 is DFQATT and CDR2 SNEGSKA (reference sequence). The CDR3 totals 14 residues. The CDR3 nucleotides are TGCAGTACCAGCCGGAGGGGGGGCACAGATACGCAGTATTTT. Translation gives CSTSRRGGTDTQYF.

The chain has TRBV7-9 and TRBJ2-6; D is ambiguous. There are 16 residues in the CDR3. Germline lookup yields CDR1 SEHNR and CDR2 FQNEAQ (reference sequence). Trimming took 3 bases from V and 4 from J, leaving 13 bases between them. The CDR3 coding sequence is TGTGCCAGCAGCTTTGTTTCCAGTGCGGGGGCCAACGTCCTGACTTTC. Translated: CASSFVSSAGANVLTF.

This clonotype occurred many times. The chain carries TRBV4-3 and TRBJ1-2; TRBD1 is a possible D gene (5 bases). The CDR3 extends over 15 amino acids. V dropped 4 bases and J dropped 5 bases, with 17 bases sitting between them. Germline V CDR1 and CDR2: LGHNA, YSLEER. The CDR3 sequence: CASSPRTGGLYGYTF. The CDR3, as DNA: TGCGCCAGCAGCCCAAGAACCGGGGGGTTATATGGCTACACCTTC.

This clonotype has a count of ten or more. The rearrangement uses TRBV11-2 and TRBJ2-3; possibly TRBD2 for D (6 bases). The V and J ends lost 1 base and 0 bases respectively, with 8 bases between them. CDR3 size: 15 residues. The germline gives CDR1 SGHAT, CDR2 FQNNGV. The CDR3 bases are TGTGCCAGCAGCTTAGGAGGGACTAGCACAGATACGCAGTATTTT. It specifies CASSLGGTSTDTQYF.

This clonotype was seen at least ten times. The chain couples TRBV7-9 to TRBJ2-2; 10 nucleotides line up with TRBD1. The ends lost 6 bases at V and 5 bases at J; junction bases unmatched: 6. CDR1 and CDR2 from the germline V gene are SEHNR and FQNEAQ (reference sequence). The CDR3 consists of 15 residues. In DNA form, the CDR3 reads TGTGCCAGCAGACGACAGGGGGCTCGAACCGGGGAGCTGTTTTTT. This translates into CASRRQGARTGELFF. The complete variable domain, with remaining parts taken from reference TRBV7-9 and TRBJ2-2, reads DTGVSQNPRHKITKRGQNVTFRCDPISEHNRLYWYRQTLGQGPEFLTYFQNEAQLEKSRLLSDRFSAERPKGSFSTLEIQRTEQGDSAMYLCASRRQGARTGELFFGEGSRLTVL.

This clonotype was picked up many times. V gene TRBV10-2 combines with J gene TRBJ1-1; tentative D call: TRBD1 (6 bases). V was pared by 4 bases and J by 1 base, with 10 bases between. From germline, CDR1 is WSHSY and CDR2 SAAADI. The CDR3 spans 14 residues. For the CDR3, the DNA is TGCGCCAGCAGTGGACCGGGACAGAACACTGAAGCTTTCTTT. It is translated as CASSGPGQNTEAFF.

This clonotype was seen ten or more times. The gene calls are TRBV7-4 and TRBJ2-7, with TRBD1 as a possible D gene (6 bases). V was clipped by 8 bases and J by 2 bases, with 10 bases between them. The CDR3 is made up of 12 amino acids. Germline V lookup: CDR1 SGHVT, CDR2 SQSDAQ. The DNA for the CDR3 is TGTGCCAGCCGGGACAAGACCTACGAGCAGTACTTC. It encodes CASRDKTYEQYF.

This clonotype was seen ten or more times. V usage is TRBV5-1 and J usage is TRBJ2-7; D unclear. The germline gives CDR1 SGHRS, CDR2 YFSETQ. V lost 0 bases to trimming and J lost 5 bases, with 9 bases between them. The CDR3 totals 13 residues. The CDR3 reads CASSLAQGNEQYF. The CDR3 DNA follows: TGCGCCAGCAGCTTGGCCCAAGGGAACGAGCAGTACTTC.

This clonotype was detected many times. The rearrangement uses TRBV6-5 and TRBJ1-3; D is perhaps TRBD1 (5 bases). Germline V gene data show CDR1 as MNHEY and CDR2 as SVGAGI. The CDR3 runs to 16 residues. Trimming pared 2 bases from V and 2 bases from J, leaving 13 bases between. The CDR3 loop is CASSYGQGLPGNTIYF. The CDR3 bases are TGTGCCAGCAGTTACGGGCAGGGCCTTCCTGGAAACACCATATATTTT.

Many counts were recorded for this clonotype. The chain combines TRBV5-1 with TRBJ1-5, with a tentative D call TRBD1 (5 bases). Trimming removed 3 bases from V and 1 base from J, with 11 bases in between. Germline CDR1 is SGHRS and CDR2 is YFSETQ. This CDR3 spans 15 amino acids. The CDR3 DNA reads TGCGCCAGCAGCTGGGACGGTTCGAGCAATCAGCCCCAGCATTTT. Translation: CASSWDGSSNQPQHF.

This clonotype was detected many times. V usage is TRBV7-9 and J usage is TRBJ2-3, with 7 bases matching TRBD2. Germline loops: CDR1 SEHNR, CDR2 FQNEAQ (reference sequence). The V segment lost 9 bases and the J segment 2 bases; nucleotides outside the gene matches: 8. The CDR3 sequence is 14 residues long. CDR3 nucleotide sequence: TGTGCCAGTATACAGCTAGCGGCCACAGATACGCAGTATTTT. It specifies CASIQLAATDTQYF.

This clonotype was detected ten times or more. The rearrangement joins TRBV12-3 or TRBV12-4 to TRBJ1-2; 9 bases fit TRBD1. The CDR3 runs 15 residues. Trimming took 5 bases from V and 6 from J; bases not matched to a gene: 10. The CDR3 protein is CASSPTTGTGHGYTF. The CDR3 coding sequence is TGTGCCAGCAGTCCCACAACCGGGACAGGGCATGGCTACACCTTC.

This clonotype was counted ten times or more. CDR3 sequence reads: CASSQDGNLAGGRTGELFF. The CDR3 coding sequence is TGTGCCAGCAGCCAAGATGGGAACCTAGCGGGGGGACGGACCGGGGAGCTGTTTTTT. V usage is TRBV4-2 and J usage is TRBJ2-2, with 11 bases matching TRBD2. With V trimmed by 0 bases and J by 5 bases, 11 bases remained unmatched. Germline V gene data show CDR1 as LGHNA and CDR2 as YNFKEQ. CDR3 length equals 19 residues.

This clonotype has at least ten counts. The J gene is TRBJ2-1, the V gene TRBV7-9; 7 bases fit TRBD2. Germline V CDR1 and CDR2: SEHNR, FQNEAQ (reference sequence). This CDR3 spans 14 amino acids. After removal of 7 bases from V and 2 bases from J, the junction contained 5 bases not matched to a gene. This CDR3 reads CASTPRGAYNEQFF. As DNA, the CDR3 is TGTGCCAGCACCCCCCGGGGGGCCTACAATGAGCAGTTCTTC. Full variable domain (remainder filled in from reference TRBV7-9 and TRBJ2-1): DTGVSQNPRHKITKRGQNVTFRCDPISEHNRLYWYRQTLGQGPEFLTYFQNEAQLEKSRLLSDRFSAERPKGSFSTLEIQRTEQGDSAMYLCASTPRGAYNEQFFGPGTRLTVL.

This clonotype was observed at least ten times. CDR3 loop: CATSRDPSGAETQYF. CDR3 coding DNA: TGTGCCACCAGCAGAGATCCCTCCGGGGCGGAGACCCAGTACTTC. V usage is TRBV15 and J usage is TRBJ2-5; D assignment may be TRBD1 or TRBD2 (5 bases each). The CDR3 runs to 15 residues. Germline CDR1 reads LNHNV; CDR2 reads YYDKDF (reference sequence). Trimming removed 0 bases from V and 5 bases from J, with 13 bases in between.

There are many counts of this clonotype. Because the CDR3's place on the DNA is in doubt, the DNA is left out and the CDR3 is given as listed by TCRdb. The chain joins TRBV6-5 to TRBJ1-6. From germline, CDR1 is MNHEY and CDR2 SVGAGI. Ends included, the CDR3 has 16 residues. CDR3: CASSTSPSSYNSPLHF.